This TCR beta chain was recorded in a study of CD8+CD57+ T cells in acquired aplastic anemia. Per the germline V gene, CDR1 is SGHAT and CDR2 is FQNNGV. The CDR3 has 14 residues. TCR beta VDJ and CDR3 profiles were obtained from a genomic DNA template. TCRdb re-derived calls from the reads in MiXCR, one entry per CDR3 protein. The sample consists of roughly 61,000 distinct CDR3 sequences, 55% of them appearing once. On this clonotype itself: The antigen is not known. A read error may account for a junction end that differs from germline.

Overall study findings and caveats: Overlapping CD8+ CDR3 repertoires of patients and controls contained roughly 29 shared sequences.

The V gene is TRBV11-2, the J gene TRBJ2-7; a possible D gene is TRBD2 (5 bases). The sample was sorted CD4+, CD8+, or CD8+CD57+ T cells (not recorded which) from PBMCs. This TCR came from a human donor in good health, serving as a control. The CDR3 nucleotides are TGCGCCAGCAGCCAAGCGCTCACATCGGGGGAGCAGTACTTC. This translates into CASSQALTSGEQYF.